This TCR beta chain was recorded in a study of PD-1 blockade in classical Hodgkin lymphoma. Points from the study as a whole: No one has yet defined what causes the repertoire differences, which may be disease activity or prior therapy. Newly diagnosed patients were said to have less baseline TCR diversity than healthy donors did. Newly diagnosed patients had diversity similar to the baseline diversity of complete responders.

Germline loops: CDR1 LNHDA, CDR2 SQIVND (reference sequence). Losses at the gene ends were 5 bases for V and 2 bases for J; bases not matched to a gene: 4. The CDR3 is 14 amino acids. Here immunoSEQ multiplex PCR was the method, and the copy in TCRdb shows in-frame clones only, minus some. Here the sample spans tens of thousands of clones, around 88% being singletons. Concerning this clone: What it binds is not known.

Each patient's relapse followed autologous stem cell transplantation, and brentuximab vedotin exposure varied. This specimen consisted of peripheral blood mononuclear cells (PBMCs), obtained at baseline. The chain has TRBV19 and TRBJ2-7; 9 bases are a match to TRBD1. This receptor was taken from a human donor with classical Hodgkin lymphoma. CDR3 DNA: TGTGCCAGTAGTCCGGGACAGGGTCCCTACGAGCAGTACTTC. Amino acid sequence: CASSPGQGPYEQYF.